These 20 T cell receptor beta chains share one sample of origin, sequenced in a study of T cells after yellow fever vaccination. TCRdb re-called the 5' RACE reads with MiXCR, one entry per CDR3 protein. The sample includes some 500,000 distinct CDR3 sequences, approximately 13% of them seen just once. Sequences were derived from PBMCs, sampled on the day of the yellow fever booster vaccination. These TCRs come from a man aged 25 to 40 who received the YFV17D yellow fever vaccine.

This clonotype was found many times. As DNA, the CDR3 is TGTGCCAGCAGACGTAGCGGGAGCACAGATACGCAGTATTTT. Protein: CASRRSGSTDTQYF. The chain is built from TRBV3-1 and TRBJ2-3, with TRBD2 matching 7 bases. With V trimmed by 6 bases and J by 0 bases, 3 bases remained unmatched. Germline assignment: CDR1 LGHDT and CDR2 YNNKEL (reference sequence). This CDR3 has 14 residues.

CDR3 region: CASSSGSGTQYF. Here the CDR3 DNA reads TGTGCCAGCAGCTCCGGGAGTGGTACGCAGTATTTT. This rearrangement joins TRBV7-2 to TRBJ2-3; D might be TRBD2 (6 bases). V lost 4 bases to trimming and J lost 8 bases, with 10 bases between them. The CDR3 covers 12 residues. Looked up from germline, CDR1 is SGHTA and CDR2 is FQGNSA.

The chain combines TRBV5-1 with TRBJ2-2; D might be TRBD1 (6 bases). CDR1 SGHRS and CDR2 YFSETQ come from the germline V gene. Deletions cut 3 bases from V and 5 bases from J, with 17 bases between. CDR3 length: 16 amino acids. Here the CDR3 reads CASSSQTGRGTGELFF. In DNA form, the CDR3 reads TGCGCCAGCAGCTCCCAGACAGGCCGCGGGACCGGGGAGCTGTTTTTT.

This clonotype was seen more than once but under ten times. This chain uses TRBV5-1 with TRBJ2-1; no clear D gene. The CDR3 totals 15 residues. Germline CDR1 SGHRS, CDR2 YFSETQ. V was pared by 6 bases and J by 0 bases, with 13 bases between. CDR3 sequence (DNA): TGCGCCAGCACCCCCGTGGTAGGCTCCTACAATGAGCAGTTCTTC. This encodes CASTPVVGSYNEQFF.

This clonotype showed up just a few times. The chain combines TRBV12-3 or TRBV12-4 with TRBJ2-3; TRBD2 aligns across 7 bases. The ends lost 5 bases at V and 0 bases at J; junction bases unmatched: 5. The CDR3 is made up of 15 amino acids. Here the CDR3 reads CASSHIGGSTDTQYF. CDR3 DNA sequence: TGTGCCAGCAGTCACATCGGGGGGAGCACAGATACGCAGTATTTT.

The chain combines TRBV21-1 with TRBJ2-3; TRBD1, as called in the table, went unchecked against the DNA. TRBV21-1 counts as a pseudogene. CDR3 length equals 17 residues. CDR3 nucleotides: TGTGCCAGCAGCAAAGCTGGACTACCCCGGGGCACAGATACGCAGTATTTT. This translates into CASSKAGLPRGTDTQYF.

This chain links TRBV14 with TRBJ1-1; D uncertain. The CDR3 loop spans 13 amino acids. Germline assignment: CDR1 SGHDN and CDR2 FVKESK. V was shortened by 7 bases and J by 0 bases, with 9 bases between the two germline ends. CDR3 sequence reads: CASNRDMNTEAFF. The CDR3, as DNA: TGTGCCAGCAACCGCGATATGAACACTGAAGCTTTCTTT.

The chain recombines TRBV7-9 with TRBJ2-1; maybe TRBD2 (5 bases). Trimming removed 5 bases from V and 5 bases from J, with 13 bases in between. This CDR3 has 14 residues. Per germline, CDR1 SEHNR and CDR2 FQNEAQ (reference sequence). DNA for the CDR3: TGTGCCAGCAGCCCGCTAGCCGGTCACAATGAGCAGTTCTTC. This gives the protein CASSPLAGHNEQFF.

The rearrangement uses TRBV19 and TRBJ1-2; 9 bases agree with TRBD1. The trim removed 10 bases at V and 7 bases at J, leaving 13 bases unmatched. Germline V gene lookup returns CDR1 LNHDA and CDR2 SQIVND (reference sequence). CDR3 size: 14 residues. CDR3 region: CATYKDRGSTGYTF. CDR3 DNA sequence: TGTGCCACCTACAAGGACAGGGGATCAACTGGCTACACCTTC.

A few counts support this clonotype. CDR3 coding DNA: TGTGCCAGCACCCCGGGAAGTCCTGAAGCTTTCTTT. Translated, it gives CASTPGSPEAFF. J is TRBJ1-1 and V is TRBV5-5, with unresolved D. CDR1 is SGHKS and CDR2 is YYEKEE in the germline V gene (reference sequence). The CDR3 is 12 amino acids. V lost 6 bases and J 6 bases, leaving 12 bases between the germline ends.

The chain combines TRBV5-5 with TRBJ1-2; a weak D match, TRBD1 (5 bases). CDR3 length: 15 amino acids. From germline, CDR1 is SGHKS and CDR2 YYEKEE (reference sequence). V dropped 3 bases and J dropped 7 bases, with 19 bases sitting between them. The CDR3 loop is CASSSWWGESAGYTF. The DNA for the CDR3 is TGTGCCAGCAGCTCCTGGTGGGGCGAATCTGCTGGCTACACCTTC.

The V gene is TRBV20-1, the J gene TRBJ2-7; possibly TRBD2 for D (5 bases). The germline gives CDR1 DFQATT, CDR2 SNEGSKA (reference sequence). CDR3 length: 14 residues. The V and J ends lost 3 bases and 2 bases respectively, with 14 bases between them. CDR3 protein: CSASRRGLAYEQYF. Written as DNA, the CDR3 is TGCAGTGCTAGTCGACGCGGACTGGCCTACGAGCAGTACTTC.

The chain has TRBV10-3 and TRBJ2-5; D gene ambiguous. Germline V CDR1 and CDR2: ENHRY, SYGVKD. CDR3 size: 18 residues. V lost 2 bases and J 1 base, leaving 20 bases between the germline ends. CDR3 bases: TGTGCCATCAGTGAGAGGGCTGGGCGTGCCAATATCCAAGAGACCCAGTACTTC. Amino acids: CAISERAGRANIQETQYF.

J is TRBJ2-2 and V is TRBV27; 9 nucleotides align to TRBD1. Losses at the gene ends were 5 bases for V and 5 bases for J; bases not matched to a gene: 9. The CDR3 runs 16 residues. CDR1 and CDR2 from the germline V gene are MNHEY and SMNVEV (reference sequence). This CDR3 reads CASSPGDRALTGELFF. The CDR3 region has the DNA TGTGCCAGCAGTCCAGGGGACAGGGCCTTAACCGGGGAGCTGTTTTTT.

This clonotype was counted between two and nine times. V and J are TRBV12-3 or TRBV12-4 and TRBJ1-3; D remains unclear. V lost 2 bases and J 4 bases, leaving 3 bases between the germline ends. This CDR3 is built from 12 residues. As DNA, the CDR3 is TGTGCCAGCAGTTTACAGGGAAACACCATATATTTT. It encodes CASSLQGNTIYF.

Ten or more counts support this clonotype. The chain is built from TRBV2 and TRBJ2-1; 13 nucleotides align to TRBD2. The CDR3 contains 16 residues. Unmatched junction bases numbered 6, after V lost 5 bases and J lost 5 bases. Germline V lookup: CDR1 SNHLY, CDR2 FYNNEI. CDR3: CASSLTGTSGNNEQFF. In DNA form, the CDR3 reads TGTGCCAGCAGTCTAACCGGGACTAGCGGGAACAATGAGCAGTTCTTC.

The rearrangement joins TRBV7-9 to TRBJ2-1; perhaps TRBD2 as D (5 bases). Trimming took off 1 base at V and 4 bases at J, with 14 bases between the two ends. Germline V gene data show CDR1 as SEHNR and CDR2 as FQNEAQ (reference sequence). The CDR3 spans 16 residues. CDR3 region: CASSLDGGREYNEQFF. CDR3 bases: TGTGCCAGCAGCTTAGATGGTGGGAGAGAGTACAATGAGCAGTTCTTC.

The rearrangement joins TRBV4-3 to TRBJ2-3; TRBD2 is a possible D gene (6 bases). This CDR3 has 14 amino acids. V was pared by 4 bases and J by 5 bases, with 13 bases between. Germline lookup yields CDR1 LGHNA and CDR2 YSLEER. In nucleotides, the CDR3 is TGCGCCAGCAGCCGCCGAAGGAGGGGAGATACGCAGTATTTT. As protein: CASSRRRRGDTQYF.

This clonotype was seen more than once but under ten times. The chain carries TRBV20-1 and TRBJ2-7, with D possibly being TRBD2 (5 bases). CDR3 length: 14 residues. Trimming shortened V by 4 bases and J by 0 bases, and 13 bases separated the two germline ends. CDR1 and CDR2 (germline): DFQATT, SNEGSKA (reference sequence). The CDR3 protein is CSAKSGTASYEQYF. The CDR3 DNA follows: TGCAGTGCTAAAAGCGGAACCGCCTCCTACGAGCAGTACTTC.

This clonotype was seen more than once but under ten times. The chain links TRBV6-2 or TRBV6-3 to TRBJ2-7; TRBD2 matches at 7 bases. V shed 7 bases, J shed 3 bases, and the junction held 12 bases outside the gene matches. Per germline, CDR1 MNHEY and CDR2 SVGEGT. CDR3 length equals 15 residues. The CDR3 nucleotides are TGTGCCAGCACCCAAGGCATGAGCGGGAACTACGAGCAGTACTTC. Translation gives CASTQGMSGNYEQYF.